Below are 26 T cell receptor beta chains sequenced from a single sample in a study of human T cells and chemical hapten exposure (dated by TCRdb to about 2021). Per the publication, the time point label means: patch test 3, about 24 weeks after DPC sensitization. The sample's treatment or condition label is to be understood as: therapeutic diphenylcyclopropenone sensitization with weekly scalp DPC. Library construction relied on RACE. The instrument was a NextSeq 500. TCRdb cleaned the public reads at Q25 with fastp, built clones with MiXCR and kept in-frame beta chains. Under each unique CDR3 protein, matching rows form one entry showing the most common genes and DNA. The sample table contains 150,000 to 200,000 distinct CDR3 sequences; only one count was recorded for about 25% of them. 2% to 2.5% of the sample lies in the top ten. The starting material was whole blood, obtained in connection with sensitization to the hapten diphenylcyclopropenone (DPC). These receptors all stem from a woman aged 40 to 50 with alopecia areata. Some clones in this sample may be carry-over from other donors' samples.

The V gene is TRBV12-3 or TRBV12-4, the J gene TRBJ2-7; D is perhaps TRBD2 (5 bases). The V gene lost 5 bases and the J gene lost 6 bases, with 11 bases spanning the gap. The CDR3 has 12 residues. CDR3 protein: CASSRGWSEQYF. The CDR3 region has the DNA TGTGCCAGCAGTCGCGGGTGGAGCGAGCAGTACTTC.

The chain employs TRBV20-1 and TRBJ2-7; TRBD2 agrees at 7 bases. Germline lookup yields CDR1 DFQATT and CDR2 SNEGSKA (reference sequence). After removal of 0 bases from V and 6 bases from J, the junction contained 8 bases not matched to a gene. CDR3 length equals 14 residues. The CDR3 sequence: CSARDPVGGPEQYF. CDR3 sequence (DNA): TGCAGTGCTAGAGATCCGGTGGGAGGGCCCGAGCAGTACTTC.

The genes are TRBV7-2 and TRBJ1-4; perhaps TRBD1 as D (6 bases). Germline lookup yields CDR1 SGHTA and CDR2 FQGNSA. V was shortened by 7 bases and J by 6 bases, with 12 bases between the two germline ends. The CDR3 covers 13 residues. The CDR3 bases are TGTGCCAGCAAGGGGGGTTTAGATGAAAAACTGTTTTTT. This encodes CASKGGLDEKLFF.

This clonotype was counted a few times. This chain joins TRBV5-1 and TRBJ2-7; D may be TRBD2 (6 bases). This CDR3 spans 14 amino acids. V dropped 2 bases and J dropped 0 bases, with 9 bases sitting between them. The germline gives CDR1 SGHRS, CDR2 YFSETQ. DNA for the CDR3: TGCGCCAGCAGCTTTACCGGGAGCTCCTACGAGCAGTACTTC. This encodes CASSFTGSSYEQYF.

The CDR3 loop is CASSDLTVPGSYEQYF. CDR3 DNA sequence: TGTGCCAGCAGTGATCTGACAGTACCCGGTTCCTACGAGCAGTACTTC. The rearrangement joins TRBV6-6 to TRBJ2-7; D perhaps matches TRBD1 (5 bases). The CDR3 runs to 16 residues. The V gene's germline CDR1 is MNHNY and CDR2 SVGAGI (reference sequence). V was pared by 5 bases and J by 1 base, with 18 bases between.

This clonotype appeared a few times. The CDR3: CASSPLAGGLSSEQYF. DNA of the CDR3: TGTGCCAGCTCACCCTTGGCGGGAGGCTTATCGTCCGAGCAGTACTTC. The chain links TRBV18 to TRBJ2-7; 8 bases fit TRBD2. The junction had 13 bases not matched to a gene; V was cut back by 3 bases and J by 6 bases. This CDR3 has 16 residues. Germline CDR1 is KGHSH and CDR2 is LQKENI. Looking up the rest from reference TRBV18 and TRBJ2-7 gives the full variable domain: NAGVMQNPRHLVRRRGQEARLRCSPMKGHSHVYWYRQLPEEGLKFMVYLQKENIIDESGMPKERFSAEFPKEGPSILRIQQVVRGDSAAYFCASSPLAGGLSSEQYFGPGTRLTVT.

V gene TRBV5-1 combines with J gene TRBJ2-1; TRBD2 might be the D (5 bases). There are 14 residues in the CDR3. The V end lost 0 bases, the J end lost 7 bases, and 11 bases lay between the germline ends. Per the germline V gene, CDR1 is SGHRS and CDR2 is YFSETQ. CDR3 residues: CASSLEAVGNEQFF. The DNA of the CDR3 is TGCGCCAGCAGCTTGGAAGCGGTCGGAAATGAGCAGTTCTTC. The full variable domain, completed using reference TRBV5-1 and TRBJ2-1, is KAGVTQTPRYLIKTRGQQVTLSCSPISGHRSVSWYQQTPGQGLQFLFEYFSETQRNKGNFPGRFSGRQFSNSRSEMNVSTLELGDSALYLCASSLEAVGNEQFFGPGTRLTVL.

A few counts support this clonotype. The CDR3 sequence is CASSALPLTYEQYF. For the CDR3, the DNA is TGTGCCAGCAGCGCCCTCCCCCTCACCTACGAGCAGTACTTC. This chain joins TRBV6-2 or TRBV6-3 and TRBJ2-7; D is unclear. Trimming pared 6 bases from V and 2 bases from J, leaving 14 bases between. This CDR3 region has 14 residues. Germline CDR1 is MNHEY and CDR2 is SVGEGT.

The chain carries TRBV9 and TRBJ2-2; D remains ambiguous. Per the germline V gene, CDR1 is SGDLS and CDR2 is YYNGEE. There are 14 residues in the CDR3. The germline V and J ends were trimmed by 0 bases and 7 bases, with 10 bases remaining between them. CDR3 sequence: CASSVGVLDGELFF. DNA of the CDR3: TGTGCCAGCAGCGTAGGGGTTCTCGACGGGGAGCTGTTTTTT.

This chain links TRBV6-1 with TRBJ1-5, with D hard to call. Germline V CDR1 and CDR2: MNHNS, SASEGT. The CDR3 sequence is 13 residues long. V lost 6 bases and J 10 bases, leaving 16 bases between the germline ends. The CDR3, as DNA: TGTGCCAGCAGCGGACTGCTACGAGATCCCCAGCATTTT. Translated: CASSGLLRDPQHF.

The sample holds a few counts of this clonotype. The chain has TRBV10-3 and TRBJ2-3, with D perhaps TRBD2 (6 bases). The ends were cut back, 5 bases at V and 2 bases at J, with 11 bases in the middle. The germline CDR1 and CDR2 sequences are ENHRY and SYGVKD. The CDR3 length is 14 residues. CDR3 loop: CAISRERVTDTQYF. The CDR3 bases are TGTGCCATCAGTAGGGAGCGGGTCACAGATACGCAGTATTTT.

J is TRBJ2-7 and V is TRBV6-6, with D perhaps matching TRBD1 or TRBD2 (5 bases each). Trimming stripped 6 bases from V and 3 bases from J, with 18 bases between. CDR3 size: 15 residues. The germline V gene has CDR1 MNHNY and CDR2 SVGAGI (reference sequence). The CDR3 loop reads CASSQSTGQGYEQYF. The CDR3 DNA follows: TGTGCCAGCAGCCAATCGACGGGGCAGGGCTACGAGCAGTACTTC.

This clonotype was observed a few times. The chain is built from TRBV28 and TRBJ1-1; 8 bases agree with TRBD1. CDR3 length: 11 amino acids. V was pared by 6 bases and J by 10 bases, with 4 bases of the junction left unmatched. CDR1 is MDHEN, CDR2 SYDVKM, per germline. The CDR3 loop is CASRVQGGAFF. The CDR3 bases are TGTGCCAGCAGAGTACAGGGGGGAGCTTTCTTT. Full variable domain (rest looked up from reference TRBV28 and TRBJ1-1): DVKVTQSSRYLVKRTGEKVFLECVQDMDHENMFWYRQDPGLGLRLIYFSYDVKMKEKGDIPEGYSVSREKKERFSLILESASTNQTSMYLCASRVQGGAFFGQGTRLTVV.

The chain combines TRBV27 with TRBJ1-1; 10 bases fit TRBD1. The germline V gene encodes CDR1 MNHEY and CDR2 SMNVEV (reference sequence). After removal of 9 bases from V and 5 bases from J, the junction contained 12 bases not matched to a gene. The CDR3 length is 15 residues. For the CDR3, the DNA is TGTGCCAGGACAGACAGGGGGCGCCTCCCGACTGAAGCTTTCTTT. Protein sequence: CARTDRGRLPTEAFF.

Ten or more counts support this clonotype. This rearrangement joins TRBV5-1 to TRBJ2-5; 13 bases map to TRBD2. This CDR3 contains 15 residues. Trimming removed 4 bases from V and 2 bases from J; junction bases left unmatched: 2. Germline CDR1 is SGHRS and CDR2 is YFSETQ. The CDR3 sequence is CASSGTSGVQETQYF. The CDR3 bases are TGCGCCAGCAGCGGGACTAGCGGGGTGCAAGAGACCCAGTACTTC.

This chain links TRBV19 with TRBJ2-2; D is unclear. V was clipped by 3 bases and J by 0 bases, with 8 bases between them. Germline CDR1 LNHDA, CDR2 SQIVND (reference sequence). CDR3 length: 15 amino acids. The CDR3 here is CASSIWAPNTGELFF. As DNA, the CDR3 is TGTGCCAGTAGTATCTGGGCCCCGAACACCGGGGAGCTGTTTTTT.

The chain recombines TRBV6-5 with TRBJ1-6; D call uncertain. Trimming removed 9 bases at V and 7 bases at J, with 13 bases between. The germline V gene has CDR1 MNHEY and CDR2 SVGAGI. This CDR3 contains 13 residues. The CDR3 coding sequence is TGTGCCAGTTGCACCTCTCCCAATTCACCCCTCCACTTT. Amino acid sequence: CASCTSPNSPLHF.

The chain employs TRBV7-9 and TRBJ1-4; D not resolved. In germline, CDR1 is SEHNR, CDR2 FQNEAQ (reference sequence). The CDR3 has 14 amino acids. The V and J ends lost 1 base and 3 bases respectively, with 6 bases between them. In DNA, the CDR3 is TGTGCCAGCAGCTTAGTCGGATCTAATGAAAAACTGTTTTTT. Its protein is CASSLVGSNEKLFF. The whole variable domain, filled in from reference TRBV7-9 and TRBJ1-4, reads DTGVSQNPRHKITKRGQNVTFRCDPISEHNRLYWYRQTLGQGPEFLTYFQNEAQLEKSRLLSDRFSAERPKGSFSTLEIQRTEQGDSAMYLCASSLVGSNEKLFFGSGTQLSVL.

This clonotype has more than one count but fewer than ten. The chain employs TRBV9 and TRBJ2-2; 8 bases fit TRBD2. This CDR3 has 16 residues. CDR1 and CDR2 (germline): SGDLS, YYNGEE. Germline trimming cut 0 bases from V and 5 bases from J; bases unmatched to any gene: 6. Here the CDR3 DNA reads TGTGCCAGCAGCGTAGCTGGAGCGGGAGTAACCGGGGAGCTGTTTTTT. Translated, it gives CASSVAGAGVTGELFF.

The rearrangement links TRBV7-2 to TRBJ2-3; perhaps TRBD1 as D (5 bases). There are 15 residues in the CDR3. Germline-derived CDR1 and CDR2 are SGHTA and FQGNSA. Trimming cost V 6 bases and J 6 bases, with 19 bases left between them. The CDR3 DNA sequence: TGTGCCAGCAGACCCGACAGCCTGGCTGGGGATACGCAGTATTTT. Amino acids: CASRPDSLAGDTQYF. The whole variable domain, filled in from reference TRBV7-2 and TRBJ2-3, reads GAGVSQSPSNKVTEKGKDVELRCDPISGHTALYWYRQSLGQGLEFLIYFQGNSAPDKSGLPSDRFSAERTGGSVSTLTIQRTQQEDSAVYLCASRPDSLAGDTQYFGPGTRLTVL.

J is TRBJ2-7 and V is TRBV5-6; TRBD2 agrees at 7 bases. CDR1 SGHDT and CDR2 YYEEEE come from the germline V gene. V gave up 0 bases and J gave up 0 bases; unmatched junction bases: 6. The CDR3 has 16 amino acids. CDR3 sequence reads: CASSLAIGRVSYEQYF. CDR3 sequence (DNA): TGTGCCAGCAGCTTGGCGATAGGGAGGGTCTCCTACGAGCAGTACTTC. The full variable domain, with the rest looked up from reference TRBV5-6 and TRBJ2-7, is DAGVTQSPTHLIKTRGQQVTLRCSPKSGHDTVSWYQQALGQGPQFIFQYYEEEERQRGNFPDRFSGHQFPNYSSELNVNALLLGDSALYLCASSLAIGRVSYEQYFGPGTRLTVT.

The chain is built from TRBV20-1 and TRBJ2-1; D call uncertain. CDR3 length: 13 residues. Trimming took 7 bases from V and 0 from J, leaving 10 bases between them. Germline CDR1 reads DFQATT; CDR2 reads SNEGSKA (reference sequence). CDR3: CSVKPSSYNEQFF. CDR3 DNA sequence: TGCAGTGTCAAGCCGAGCTCCTACAATGAGCAGTTCTTC.

This clonotype came up many times. J is TRBJ2-4 and V is TRBV20-1; D is uncertain. Germline lookup yields CDR1 DFQATT and CDR2 SNEGSKA (reference sequence). The V and J ends lost 2 bases and 5 bases respectively, with 4 bases between them. The CDR3 is made up of 11 amino acids. CDR3 protein: CSARPENIQYF. The CDR3 DNA is TGCAGTGCTAGACCGGAAAACATTCAGTACTTC.

This clonotype has at least ten counts. This sequence joins TRBV29-1 and TRBJ2-7; D could derive from TRBD1 or TRBD2 (5 bases each). Per germline, CDR1 SQVTM and CDR2 ANQGSEA. V lost 4 bases and J 7 bases, leaving 14 bases between the germline ends. The CDR3 sequence is 12 residues long. The DNA of the CDR3 is TGCAGCGTTGTAAGGCGGGCAGGGGAGCAGTACTTC. Translation gives CSVVRRAGEQYF.

This chain uses TRBV7-9 with TRBJ2-5, with D tentatively TRBD1 (5 bases). In germline, CDR1 is SEHNR, CDR2 FQNEAQ (reference sequence). The V gene lost 3 bases and the J gene lost 9 bases, with 14 bases spanning the gap. The CDR3 totals 13 residues. CDR3 in amino acids: CASSFTTAKAQYF. CDR3 nucleotides: TGTGCCAGCAGCTTTACGACAGCAAAGGCCCAGTACTTC.

The rearrangement joins TRBV10-3 to TRBJ1-1; 9 bases map to TRBD1. V lost 7 bases and J lost 8; bases outside the gene matches: 11. Germline CDR1 reads ENHRY; CDR2 reads SYGVKD. This CDR3 has 14 residues. The CDR3 nucleotides read TGTGCCATCACACCGGGACAGGGCGGCCGAGAAGCTTTCTTT. Protein: CAITPGQGGREAFF.